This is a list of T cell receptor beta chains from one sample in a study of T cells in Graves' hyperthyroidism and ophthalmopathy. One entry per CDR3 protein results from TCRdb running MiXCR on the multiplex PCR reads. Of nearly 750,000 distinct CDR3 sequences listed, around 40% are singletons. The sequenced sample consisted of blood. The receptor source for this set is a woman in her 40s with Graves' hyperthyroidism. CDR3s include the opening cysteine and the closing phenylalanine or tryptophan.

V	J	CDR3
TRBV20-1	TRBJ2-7	CSASLAGIYEQYF
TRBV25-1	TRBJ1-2	CASSSRTVVGDGYTF
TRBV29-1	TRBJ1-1	CSVEDNGAEAFF
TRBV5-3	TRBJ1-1	CAGSGQGNTEAFF
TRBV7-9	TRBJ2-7	CAWTLGQGLPYEQYF
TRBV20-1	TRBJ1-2	CSANEGAGGYTF
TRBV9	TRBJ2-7	CASSPPGTTGEQYF
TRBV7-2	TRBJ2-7	CASSFSGGNSYEQYF
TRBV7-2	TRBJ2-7	CASSPPGFHEQYF
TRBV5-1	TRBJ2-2	CASSLGRDRGDTGELFF
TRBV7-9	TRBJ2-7	CASSNLGQGYYEQYF
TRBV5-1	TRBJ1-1	CASSLPAGGKGTEAFF
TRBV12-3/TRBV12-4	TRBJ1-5	CASSTPGDQPQHF
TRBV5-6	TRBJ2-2	CASSSGRGTGELFF